This record looks at one T cell receptor (beta chain) sequence and its context. Sequencing was performed with immunoSEQ multiplex PCR; in TCRdb, only in-frame clones are kept and a portion is missing. The data contain 65,000 to 90,000 clones, about nine tenths of them singletons. The CDR3 runs 15 residues. V was clipped by 0 bases and J by 2 bases, with 10 bases between them. Germline assignment: CDR1 LGHNA and CDR2 YSLEER. This record belongs to a study of T cell changes during pregnancy in multiple sclerosis. This receptor was taken from a female donor with multiple sclerosis, enrolled in a pregnancy study. The chain carries TRBV4-3 and TRBJ1-1, with TRBD1 as a possible D gene (6 bases). Sequencing used peripheral blood, obtained in the first trimester of pregnancy. The CDR3 spells CASSQDPDSNTEAFF. DNA of the CDR3: TGCGCCAGCAGCCAAGATCCGGACAGTAACACTGAAGCTTTCTTT.